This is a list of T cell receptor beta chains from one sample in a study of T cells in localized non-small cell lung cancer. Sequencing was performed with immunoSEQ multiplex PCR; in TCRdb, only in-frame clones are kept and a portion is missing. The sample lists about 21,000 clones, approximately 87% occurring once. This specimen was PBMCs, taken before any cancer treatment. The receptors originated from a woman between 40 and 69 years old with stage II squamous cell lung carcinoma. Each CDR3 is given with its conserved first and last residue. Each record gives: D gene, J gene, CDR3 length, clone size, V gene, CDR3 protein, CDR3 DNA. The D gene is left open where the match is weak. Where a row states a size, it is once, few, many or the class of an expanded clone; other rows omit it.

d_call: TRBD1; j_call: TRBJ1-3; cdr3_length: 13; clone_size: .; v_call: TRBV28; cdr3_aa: CASSPIVRQGSYF; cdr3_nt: TGTGCCAGCAGTCCTATAGTCCGACAGGGTTCATATTTT
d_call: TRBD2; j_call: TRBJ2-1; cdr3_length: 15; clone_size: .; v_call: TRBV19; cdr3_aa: CASSTASGRYNEQFF; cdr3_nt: TGTGCCAGTAGTACCGCTAGCGGGAGATACAATGAGCAGTTCTTC
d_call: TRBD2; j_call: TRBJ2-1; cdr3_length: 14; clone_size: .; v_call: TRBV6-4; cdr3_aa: CASSLMAGVNEQFF; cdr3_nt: TGTGCCAGCAGCCTGATGGCGGGAGTCAATGAGCAGTTCTTC
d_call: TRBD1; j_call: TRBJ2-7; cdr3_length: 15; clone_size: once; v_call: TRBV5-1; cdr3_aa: CASSLVTGGGYEQYF; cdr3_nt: TGCGCCAGCAGCTTGGTAACAGGGGGAGGTTACGAGCAGTACTTC
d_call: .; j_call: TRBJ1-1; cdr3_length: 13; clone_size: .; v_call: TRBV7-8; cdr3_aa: CASSRDRRAEAFF; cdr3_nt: TGTGCCAGCAGCCGAGACAGGAGGGCTGAAGCTTTCTTT
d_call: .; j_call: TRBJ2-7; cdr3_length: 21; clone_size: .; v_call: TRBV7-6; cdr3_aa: CASSLTYGYDRPRGTSYEQYF; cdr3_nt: TGTGCCAGCAGCTTAACATACGGGTATGACAGGCCACGAGGAACCTCCTACGAGCAGTACTTC
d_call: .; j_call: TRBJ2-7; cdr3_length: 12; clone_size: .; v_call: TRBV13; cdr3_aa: CASSRDRYEQYF; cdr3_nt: TGTGCCAGCAGCAGGGACCGTTACGAGCAGTACTTC
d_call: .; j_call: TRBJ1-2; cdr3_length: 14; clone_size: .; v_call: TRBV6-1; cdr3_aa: CASKRDGTNYGYTF; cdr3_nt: TGTGCCAGCAAGCGGGACGGCACTAACTATGGCTACACCTTC
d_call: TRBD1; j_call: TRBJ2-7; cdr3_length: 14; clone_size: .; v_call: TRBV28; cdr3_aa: CASRGWTGTYEQYF; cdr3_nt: TGTGCCAGCAGGGGATGGACAGGGACCTACGAGCAGTACTTC
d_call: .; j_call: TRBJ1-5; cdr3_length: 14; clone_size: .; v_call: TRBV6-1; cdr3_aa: CASSEDGRYQPQHF; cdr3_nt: TGTGCCAGCAGTGAAGATGGCAGGTATCAGCCCCAGCATTTT
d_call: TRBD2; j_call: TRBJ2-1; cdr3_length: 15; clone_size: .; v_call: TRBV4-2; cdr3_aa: CASSPSGRNYNEQFF; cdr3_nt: TGTGCCAGCAGCCCGAGCGGGAGGAACTACAATGAGCAGTTCTTC
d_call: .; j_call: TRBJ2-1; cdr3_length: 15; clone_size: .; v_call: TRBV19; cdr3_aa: CASSISPGPHTEQFF; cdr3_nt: TGTGCCAGTAGTATTAGCCCGGGGCCCCACACTGAGCAGTTCTTC
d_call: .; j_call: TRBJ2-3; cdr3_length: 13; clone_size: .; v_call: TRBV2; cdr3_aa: CASSLPPGGAQYF; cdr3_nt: TGTGCCAGCAGTCTCCCCCCAGGTGGCGCGCAGTATTTT
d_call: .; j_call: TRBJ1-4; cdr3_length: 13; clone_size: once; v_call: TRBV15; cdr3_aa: CATSRRTNEKLFF; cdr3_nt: TGTGCCACCAGCAGAAGAACTAATGAAAAACTGTTTTTT
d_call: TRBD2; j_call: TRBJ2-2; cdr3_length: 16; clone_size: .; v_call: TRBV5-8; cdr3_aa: CASSGGKRAGAGELFF; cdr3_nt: TGTGCCAGCAGCGGCGGTAAGAGAGCGGGAGCCGGGGAGCTGTTTTTT
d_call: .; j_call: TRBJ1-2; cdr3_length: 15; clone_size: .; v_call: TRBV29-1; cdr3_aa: CSVDGAPGSDYGYTF; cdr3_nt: TGCAGCGTTGACGGGGCGCCAGGATCGGACTATGGCTACACCTTC
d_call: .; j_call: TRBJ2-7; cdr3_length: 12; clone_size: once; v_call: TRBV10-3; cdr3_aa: CATRAGKNEQYF; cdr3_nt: TGTGCCACCCGTGCGGGAAAGAACGAGCAGTACTTC
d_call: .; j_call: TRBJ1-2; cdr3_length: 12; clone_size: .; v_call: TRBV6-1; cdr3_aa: CASRVTEYGYTF; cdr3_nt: TGTGCCAGCAGAGTGACAGAGTATGGCTACACCTTC
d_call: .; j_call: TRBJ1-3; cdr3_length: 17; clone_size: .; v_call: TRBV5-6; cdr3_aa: CASSLESGVISGNTIYF; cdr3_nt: TGTGCCAGCAGCTTGGAGTCCGGGGTGATTTCTGGAAACACCATATATTTT
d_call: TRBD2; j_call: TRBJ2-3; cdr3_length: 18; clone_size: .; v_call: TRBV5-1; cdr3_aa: CASSLGLAGGIGTDTQYF; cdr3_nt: TGCGCCAGCAGCTTGGGCTTAGCGGGAGGCATTGGCACAGATACGCAGTATTTT
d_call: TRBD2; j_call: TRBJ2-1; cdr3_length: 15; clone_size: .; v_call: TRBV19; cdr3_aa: CASSISGLEGDEQFF; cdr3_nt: TGTGCCAGTAGTATAAGCGGACTAGAGGGAGATGAGCAGTTCTTC
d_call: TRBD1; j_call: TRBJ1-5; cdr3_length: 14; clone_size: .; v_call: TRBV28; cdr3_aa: CASSLRAGGQPQHF; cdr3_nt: TGTGCCAGCAGTTTACGGGCAGGGGGTCAGCCCCAGCATTTT
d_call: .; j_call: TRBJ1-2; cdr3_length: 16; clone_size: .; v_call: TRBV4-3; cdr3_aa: CASSQEVGRGAPGYTF; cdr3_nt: TGCGCCAGCAGCCAAGAGGTCGGCAGGGGCGCCCCTGGCTACACCTTC
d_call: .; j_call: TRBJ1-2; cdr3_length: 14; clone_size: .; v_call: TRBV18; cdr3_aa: CASSQTKGGYGYTF; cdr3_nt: TGTGCCAGCTCACAGACAAAGGGTGGCTATGGCTACACCTTC
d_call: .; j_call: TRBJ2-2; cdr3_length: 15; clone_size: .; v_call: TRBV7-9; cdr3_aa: CASSLLGASGVELFF; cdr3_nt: TGTGCCAGCAGCTTACTGGGGGCAAGCGGGGTTGAGCTGTTTTTT
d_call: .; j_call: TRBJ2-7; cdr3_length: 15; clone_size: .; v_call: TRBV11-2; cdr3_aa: CASSLVAGAYYEQYF; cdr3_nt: TGTGCCAGCAGCTTAGTGGCAGGGGCTTACTACGAGCAGTACTTC
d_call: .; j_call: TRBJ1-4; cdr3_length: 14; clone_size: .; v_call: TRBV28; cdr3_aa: CASDTGGAAEKLFF; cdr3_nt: TGTGCCAGCGATACCGGAGGGGCAGCTGAAAAACTGTTTTTT
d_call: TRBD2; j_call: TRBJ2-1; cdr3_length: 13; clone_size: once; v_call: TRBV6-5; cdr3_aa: CASRALAGRKKFF; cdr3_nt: TGTGCCAGCAGGGCCCTAGCGGGAAGAAAGAAGTTCTTC
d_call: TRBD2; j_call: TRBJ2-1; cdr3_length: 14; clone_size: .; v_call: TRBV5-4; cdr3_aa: CAASGSGAYNEQFF; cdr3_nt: TGTGCGGCTAGCGGGAGCGGGGCCTACAATGAGCAGTTCTTC
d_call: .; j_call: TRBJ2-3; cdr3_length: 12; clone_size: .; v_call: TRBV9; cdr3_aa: CASSVTADTQYF; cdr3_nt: TGTGCCAGCAGCGTAACCGCAGATACGCAGTATTTT
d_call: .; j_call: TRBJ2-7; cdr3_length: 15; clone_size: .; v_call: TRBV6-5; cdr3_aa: CAIARGGGQKGEQYF; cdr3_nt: TGTGCCATCGCGCGAGGGGGTGGCCAGAAGGGCGAGCAGTACTTC
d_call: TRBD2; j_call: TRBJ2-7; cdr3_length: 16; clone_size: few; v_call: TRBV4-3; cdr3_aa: CASSQDRASGSYEQYF; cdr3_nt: TGCGCCAGCAGCCAAGATAGGGCTAGCGGTTCCTACGAGCAGTACTTC
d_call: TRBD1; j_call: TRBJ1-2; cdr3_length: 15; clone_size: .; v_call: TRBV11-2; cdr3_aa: CASSLEVSGGYGYTF; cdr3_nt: TGTGCCAGCAGCTTAGAGGTTTCAGGGGGCTATGGCTACACCTTC
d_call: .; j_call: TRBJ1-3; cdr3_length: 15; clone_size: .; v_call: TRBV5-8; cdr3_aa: CASSLAGISGNTIYF; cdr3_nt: TGTGCCAGCAGCTTGGCCGGCATCTCTGGAAACACCATATATTTT
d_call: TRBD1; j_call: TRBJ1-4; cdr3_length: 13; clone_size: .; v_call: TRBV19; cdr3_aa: CASRQGGNEKLFF; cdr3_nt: TGTGCCAGCCGACAGGGCGGGAATGAAAAACTGTTTTTT
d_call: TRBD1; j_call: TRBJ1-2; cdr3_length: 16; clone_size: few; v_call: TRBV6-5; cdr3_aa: CASSYLRTGGGYGYTF; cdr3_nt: TGTGCCAGCAGTTACTTACGGACAGGGGGTGGGTATGGCTACACCTTC
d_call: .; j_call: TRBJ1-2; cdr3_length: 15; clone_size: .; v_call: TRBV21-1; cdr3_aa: CASSLVIGTAYGYTF; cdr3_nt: TGTGCCAGCAGCCTAGTAATAGGGACAGCATATGGCTACACCTTC
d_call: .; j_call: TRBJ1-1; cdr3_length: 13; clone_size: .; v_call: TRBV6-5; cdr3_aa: CASSYGQNTEAFF; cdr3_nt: TGTGCCAGCAGTTACGGGCAGAACACTGAAGCTTTCTTT
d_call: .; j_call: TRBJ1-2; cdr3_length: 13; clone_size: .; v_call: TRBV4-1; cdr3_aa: CASSEAGNYGYTF; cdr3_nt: TGCGCCAGCAGCGAGGCGGGGAACTATGGCTACACCTTC
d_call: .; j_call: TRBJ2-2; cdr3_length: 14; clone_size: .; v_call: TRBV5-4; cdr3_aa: CASSRDIYTGELFF; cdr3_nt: TGTGCCAGCAGCCGGGACATCTACACCGGGGAGCTGTTTTTT
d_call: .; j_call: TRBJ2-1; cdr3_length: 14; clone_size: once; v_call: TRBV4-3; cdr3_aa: CASSQVGAYNEQFF; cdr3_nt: TGCGCCAGCAGCCAAGTGGGAGCGTATAATGAGCAGTTCTTC
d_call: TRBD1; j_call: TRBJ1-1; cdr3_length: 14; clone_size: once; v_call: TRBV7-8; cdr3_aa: CASSVDRVNTEAFF; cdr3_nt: TGTGCCAGCAGCGTCGACAGGGTGAACACTGAAGCTTTCTTT
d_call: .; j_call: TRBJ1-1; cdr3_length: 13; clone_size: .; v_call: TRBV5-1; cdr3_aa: CASKVGTTTEAFF; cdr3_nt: TGCGCCAGCAAAGTTGGGACCACCACTGAAGCTTTCTTT
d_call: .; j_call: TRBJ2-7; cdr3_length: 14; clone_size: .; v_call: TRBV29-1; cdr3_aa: CSVGPGVGGYEQYF; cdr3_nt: TGCAGCGTTGGACCGGGAGTCGGTGGCTACGAGCAGTACTTC
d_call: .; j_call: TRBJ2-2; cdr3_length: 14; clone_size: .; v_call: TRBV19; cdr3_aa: CASRSQANTGELFF; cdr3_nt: TGTGCCAGTAGGAGCCAGGCGAACACCGGGGAGCTGTTTTTT
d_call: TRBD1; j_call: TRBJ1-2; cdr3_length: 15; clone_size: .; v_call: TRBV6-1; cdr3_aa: CASSDETGPNYGYTF; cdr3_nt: TGTGCCAGCAGTGACGAGACAGGGCCGAACTATGGCTACACCTTC
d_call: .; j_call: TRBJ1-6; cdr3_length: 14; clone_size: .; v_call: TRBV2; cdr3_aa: CASSSTVNNSPLHF; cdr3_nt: TGTGCCAGCAGCTCGACGGTTAATAATTCACCCCTCCACTTT
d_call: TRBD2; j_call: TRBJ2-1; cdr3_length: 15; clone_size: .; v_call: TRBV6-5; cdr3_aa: CASSLAGAHYNEQFF; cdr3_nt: TGTGCCAGCAGTCTAGCGGGAGCACACTACAATGAGCAGTTCTTC
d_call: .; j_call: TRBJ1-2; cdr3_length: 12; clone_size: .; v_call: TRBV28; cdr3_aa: CASRGAYYGYTF; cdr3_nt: TGTGCCAGCAGGGGGGCGTACTATGGCTACACCTTC
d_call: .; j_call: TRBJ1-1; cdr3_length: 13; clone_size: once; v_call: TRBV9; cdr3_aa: CASSVGGYTEAFF; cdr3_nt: TGTGCCAGCAGCGTAGGGGGTTACACTGAAGCTTTCTTT
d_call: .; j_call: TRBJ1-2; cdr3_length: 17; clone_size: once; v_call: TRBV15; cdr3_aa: CATSRGPGGHSLGGYTF; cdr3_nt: TGTGCCACCAGCAGGGGGCCCGGGGGACACTCCCTTGGAGGCTACACCTTC
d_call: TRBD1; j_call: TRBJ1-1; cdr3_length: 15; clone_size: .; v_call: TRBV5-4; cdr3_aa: CASSLGGTGGTEAFF; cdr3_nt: TGTGCCAGCAGCTTAGGGGGGACAGGGGGGACTGAAGCTTTCTTT
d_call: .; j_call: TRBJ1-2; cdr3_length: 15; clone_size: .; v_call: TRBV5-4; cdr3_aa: CASSIQGRGGYGYTF; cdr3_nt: TGTGCCAGCAGCATACAGGGCAGAGGGGGCTATGGCTACACCTTC
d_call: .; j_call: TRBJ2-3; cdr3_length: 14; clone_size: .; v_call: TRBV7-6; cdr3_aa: CASSLAGVTDTQYF; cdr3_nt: TGTGCCAGCAGCTTAGCGGGAGTCACAGATACGCAGTATTTT
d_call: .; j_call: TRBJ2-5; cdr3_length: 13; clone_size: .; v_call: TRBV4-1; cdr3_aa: CASSRLALETQYF; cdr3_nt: TGCGCCAGCAGCCGGCTAGCCCTGGAGACCCAGTACTTC
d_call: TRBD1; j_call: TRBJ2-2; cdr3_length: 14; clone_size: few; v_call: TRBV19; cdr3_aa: CASMGQGFPGELFF; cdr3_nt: TGTGCCAGTATGGGACAGGGTTTTCCCGGGGAGCTGTTTTTT
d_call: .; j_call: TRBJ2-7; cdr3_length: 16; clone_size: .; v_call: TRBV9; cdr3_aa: CASSVGPDGRVYEQYF; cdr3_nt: TGTGCCAGCAGCGTAGGGCCGGACGGAAGGGTTTACGAGCAGTACTTC
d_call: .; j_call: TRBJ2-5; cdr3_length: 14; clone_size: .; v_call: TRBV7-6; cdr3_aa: CASSLMTGQETQYF; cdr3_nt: TGTGCCAGCAGCTTAATGACTGGCCAAGAGACCCAGTACTTC
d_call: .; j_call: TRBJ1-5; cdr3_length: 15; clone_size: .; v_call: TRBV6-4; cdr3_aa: CASSVRPESNQPQHF; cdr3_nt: TGTGCCAGCAGTGTGCGACCGGAGAGCAATCAGCCCCAGCATTTT